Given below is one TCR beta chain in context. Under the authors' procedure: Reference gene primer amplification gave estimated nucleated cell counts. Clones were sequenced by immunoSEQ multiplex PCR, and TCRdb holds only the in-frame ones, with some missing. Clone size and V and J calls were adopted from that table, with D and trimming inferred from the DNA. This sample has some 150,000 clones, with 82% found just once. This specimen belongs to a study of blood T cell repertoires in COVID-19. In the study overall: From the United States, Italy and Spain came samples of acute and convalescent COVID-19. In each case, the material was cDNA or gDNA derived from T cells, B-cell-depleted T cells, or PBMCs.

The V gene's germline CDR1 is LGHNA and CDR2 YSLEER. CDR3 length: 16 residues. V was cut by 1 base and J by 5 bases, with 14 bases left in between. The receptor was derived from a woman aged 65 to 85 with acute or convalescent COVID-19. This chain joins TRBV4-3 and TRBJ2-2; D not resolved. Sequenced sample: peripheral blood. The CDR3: CASSQVIRFQTGELFF. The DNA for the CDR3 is TGCGCCAGCAGCCAAGTGATCAGGTTCCAGACCGGGGAGCTGTTTTTT.